Following are 10 T cell receptor beta chains from one sample sequenced in a study of cytomegalovirus exposure and HLA in healthy donors. The PCR made use of 60 Vbeta and 13 Jbeta primers. The protocol was immunoSEQ multiplex PCR, while the TCRdb copy is restricted to in-frame clones and leaves out a portion. The table has some 120,000 clones, about two thirds seen once. The sequenced material came from PBMCs. All receptors come from a man aged 40-50 years in good health and CMV-seropositive.

V is TRBV6-5 and J is TRBJ2-7; D is possibly TRBD1 (6 bases). Germline V CDR1 and CDR2: MNHEY, SVGAGI. V was trimmed by 3 bases and J by 0 bases, leaving 9 bases between them. The CDR3 consists of 14 residues. This CDR3 is CASSYMTGSYEQYF. The CDR3 region has the DNA TGTGCCAGCAGTTATATGACAGGCTCCTACGAGCAGTACTTC.

This chain joins TRBV27 and TRBJ1-1; D not certain. From germline, CDR1 is MNHEY and CDR2 SMNVEV (reference sequence). V dropped 3 bases and J dropped 0 bases, with 11 bases sitting between them. The CDR3 length is 15 residues. CDR3 sequence (DNA): TGTGCCAGCAGTTTGCGAGGGCCGATGAACACTGAAGCTTTCTTT. It specifies CASSLRGPMNTEAFF.

The rearrangement uses TRBV6-1 and TRBJ2-2; weak D call: TRBD1 (5 bases). Germline V gene lookup returns CDR1 MNHNS and CDR2 SASEGT. With 9 bases removed from V and 0 bases from J, the gap between germline ends came to 11 bases. The CDR3 consists of 14 residues. The CDR3 DNA is TGTGCCAGTGGACACAGGACGAACACCGGGGAGCTGTTTTTT. Amino acid sequence: CASGHRTNTGELFF.

The chain is built from TRBV5-5 and TRBJ2-3; TRBD2 matches at 7 bases. The CDR3 covers 16 residues. The V gene's germline CDR1 is SGHKS and CDR2 YYEKEE (reference sequence). Trimming cost V 4 bases and J 6 bases; bases outside gene matches: 14. The CDR3 DNA reads as TGTGCCAGCAGCACTACAAGGGAGGGGCTTGCGGATACGCAGTATTTT. Translated: CASSTTREGLADTQYF.

This clone was counted between two and nine times. The junction shows a germline mismatch at one end, possibly a read error. J is TRBJ2-3 and V is TRBV29-1, with 14 bases lining up with TRBD2. The germline gives CDR1 SQVTM, CDR2 ANQGSEA. This CDR3 is 15 amino acids long. The CDR3 spells CSVEGLAGGPGGQYF. CDR3 sequence (DNA): TGCAGCGTCGAAGGACTAGCGGGGGGCCCGGGGGGGCAGTATTTT.

The CDR3 spells CASSPGAGGPNQPQHF. CDR3 bases: TGCGCCAGCAGCCCCGGGGCAGGGGGCCCCAATCAGCCCCAGCATTTT. The rearrangement joins TRBV5-1 to TRBJ1-5; 8 bases align to TRBD1. The CDR3 is made up of 16 amino acids. The germline V gene has CDR1 SGHRS and CDR2 YFSETQ. The V and J ends lost 4 bases and 3 bases, in that order; junction bases with no gene match: 9.

As concerns this clone: One end of the junction varies from germline; a read error may be responsible. The genes are TRBV7-9 and TRBJ2-2; D is perhaps TRBD1 (6 bases). The CDR3 spans 15 residues. Germline CDR1 SEHNR, CDR2 FQNEAQ (reference sequence). CDR3 DNA sequence: TGTTCCAGCAGCTTGTCCAGGGGCAACACCGGGGAGCTGTTTTTT. It codes for CSSSLSRGNTGELFF.

The V gene is TRBV28, the J gene TRBJ1-4, with 11 bases lining up with TRBD1. The CDR3 covers 15 residues. V gave up 4 bases and J gave up 4 bases; unmatched junction bases: 2. The germline gives CDR1 MDHEN, CDR2 SYDVKM. CDR3 nucleotide sequence: TGTGCCAGCAGTTCGGGACAGGGGGTTAATGAAAAACTGTTTTTT. Residues: CASSSGQGVNEKLFF.

The chain combines TRBV28 with TRBJ1-5; 9 bases map to TRBD1. CDR1 and CDR2 (germline): MDHEN, SYDVKM. The CDR3 totals 16 residues. Unmatched junction bases numbered 5, after V lost 4 bases and J lost 1 base. The chain's CDR3 is CASSWGQGGSNQPQHF. In DNA, the CDR3 is TGTGCCAGCAGTTGGGGACAGGGCGGCAGCAATCAGCCCCAGCATTTT. The variable domain in full, with the rest retrieved from reference TRBV28 and TRBJ1-5, is DVKVTQSSRYLVKRTGEKVFLECVQDMDHENMFWYRQDPGLGLRLIYFSYDVKMKEKGDIPEGYSVSREKKERFSLILESASTNQTSMYLCASSWGQGGSNQPQHFGDGTRLSIL.

This clone was seen a handful of times. This sequence joins TRBV7-2 and TRBJ2-2; 7 bases align to TRBD2. Germline V gene data show CDR1 as SGHTA and CDR2 as FQGNSA. The CDR3 sequence is 16 residues long. The V gene end was trimmed by 2 bases and the J gene end by 5 bases; junction bases not matched to a gene: 8. In DNA, the CDR3 is TGTGCCAGCAGCTTATCGGCTAGCGGCACTACCGGGGAGCTGTTTTTT. The encoded protein is CASSLSASGTTGELFF.